This TCR beta chain was observed in a study of vaccination effects on CD4 cells after COVID-19. Deletions cut 3 bases from V and 8 bases from J, with 11 bases between. CDR1 SGDLS and CDR2 YYNGEE come from the germline V gene. CDR3 length equals 12 residues. Libraries were prepared by immunoSEQ multiplex PCR; TCRdb keeps only in-frame clonotypes and omits some of them. Of about 24,000 clones listed, less than 80% were seen once; the top ten hold 2.5% to 4%. In regard to this clone: Its antigen is unidentified.

Antigen-specific CD4+ T cells were expanded (with viral peptide pools) by the ViraFEST assay ahead of sequencing. CD4+ T cells were isolated after less than 12 days of culture. Vaccine recipients lacked prior SARS-CoV-2 infection and had negative nucleocapsid antibodies. For each well, 1.5 million to 2 million PBMC were cultured with about 10 IU/ml IL-2 and 9 to 10 ug/ml peptides. This chain connects TRBV9 to TRBJ1-2; D gene unclear. The starting material was CD4+ T cells from PBMCs cultured with SARS-CoV-2 spike peptides, obtained before COVID-19 vaccination. The receptor's source is a human donor who received a COVID-19 vaccine. For the CDR3, the DNA is TGTGCCAGCAGCGCCGACGGAGAAGGCTACACCTTC. Its translation is CASSADGEGYTF.